This section outlines one T cell receptor beta chain sequence together with its context. Its antigen specificity is not known. No qualities accompany the bases; no much larger clone lies one base away. This specimen's time point label, per the study, means: about 28 days (+/-7) after the second vaccine dose. AZD1222 recipients whose second dose came at about 4 weeks and those whose second dose came at about 12 weeks were combined into one group, since spike-specific TCR depth and breadth did not differ between the two schedules. Vaccinee samples were obtained from the UK trials COV001 and COV002, which included a single-blind randomized controlled phase 2/3 trial of AZD1222 (ChAdOx1 nCoV-19) in healthy adults. For TCRbeta chain sequencing, PBMC samples from trial participants were taken at day 0 and at day 28 after the second dose. This sample was taken from a study of T cell responses to AZD1222 COVID-19 vaccine (dated by TCRdb to about 2021). The study in broad terms: TCR sequencing was performed for more than 230 trial participants, of whom about 200 were given two doses of AZD1222 and roughly 25 were given two doses of MenACWY control vaccine. Enrollment into the trials was organized by age into subgroups of 18-55, 56-69 and 70-plus years, and those subgroups contained roughly 150, 30 and 60 TCR-sequenced participants, respectively. Study-wide findings and limitations: The whole spike protein was spanned by vaccine-associated CD4 TCRs, and dominant responses were seen in regions 160-218 and 743-854. Epitopes outside the regions mutated in the B.1.351 and B.1.1.7 variants were reportedly recognized by nearly half of the unique spike-specific TCRs. The 56-69-year group was small, and its depth increase did not reach significance, likely because of low power. Conclusions about previously exposed vaccinees are limited because only a handful of AZD1222 recipients were SARS-CoV-2 seropositive at baseline. Because no day 14 peak-response samples were available, repertoires were characterized only after the peak T cell response. After two AZD1222 doses, spike-specific TCR breadth and depth were significantly higher than at day 0 and than in MenACWY recipients. Most participants were white British and females outnumbered males, and the authors suggested that clonal diversity may have been underestimated.

The CDR3 regions of human TCRbeta chains were analyzed by immunosequencing. Processing in the source paper ran as follows. Repertoire TCRs were checked for matches against a reference library of SARS-CoV-2-specific TCRs that had been generated using the MIRA antigen-specificity platform. Breadth was defined as the fraction of unique TCRs that were SARS-CoV-2-associated, and depth was defined as the fraction of total T cells that were SARS-CoV-2-associated. Each spike-specific TCR was assigned to its reactive spike region and to a CD4 or CD8 class using the MIRA data. Log10-transformed breadth and depth values were compared by one-way ANOVA with Sidak's multiple comparisons tests. TCRdb took over this immuneACCESS table, retaining in-frame rearrangements with V and J assigned. Such tables are incomplete; in checked studies, under half of the missing clones stem from an unresolved V gene, and the remainder is unexplained. That table supplies the V and J calls and clone size; D and trimming were determined from the DNA. In this sample the table shows 100,000 or so clones, about 90% of which occur a single time. The top ten clonotypes cover under 14% of the sample.

This sample comprised peripheral blood, obtained 28 days after the second AZD1222 dose. This clonotype was sampled from an adult who received the AZD1222 COVID-19 vaccine.

In nucleotides, the sequence is TGCGCCAGCAGCCAAGTGGGTAACTATGGCTACACCTTC. Its translation is CASSQVGNYGYTF. The chain is made from TRBV4-1 and TRBJ1-2; no D segment can be confidently identified. According to the germline V gene, CDR1 reads MGHRA and CDR2 reads YSYEKL. The germline ends are 4 bases apart after V is trimmed by 1 base and J by 1 base. The CDR3 holds 13 amino acids from the cysteine to the phenylalanine. The kept DNA is CDR3 alone, 39 bases in frame from the first base.